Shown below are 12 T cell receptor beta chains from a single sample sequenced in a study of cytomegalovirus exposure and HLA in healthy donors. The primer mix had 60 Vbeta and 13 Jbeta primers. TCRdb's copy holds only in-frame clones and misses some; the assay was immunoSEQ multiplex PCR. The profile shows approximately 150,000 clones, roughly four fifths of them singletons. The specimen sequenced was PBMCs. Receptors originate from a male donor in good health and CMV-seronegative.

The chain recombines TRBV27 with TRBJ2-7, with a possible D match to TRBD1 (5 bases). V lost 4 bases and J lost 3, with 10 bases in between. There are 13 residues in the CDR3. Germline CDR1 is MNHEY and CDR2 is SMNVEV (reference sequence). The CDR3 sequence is CASSSDSYYEQYF. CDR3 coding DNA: TGTGCCAGCAGTTCTGACAGCTACTACGAGCAGTACTTC.

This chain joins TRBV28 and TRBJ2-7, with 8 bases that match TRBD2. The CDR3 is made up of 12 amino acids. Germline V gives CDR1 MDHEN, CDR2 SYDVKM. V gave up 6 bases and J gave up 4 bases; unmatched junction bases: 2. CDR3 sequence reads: CASSPGGYEQYF. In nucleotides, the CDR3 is TGTGCCAGCAGCCCGGGGGGGTACGAGCAGTACTTC.

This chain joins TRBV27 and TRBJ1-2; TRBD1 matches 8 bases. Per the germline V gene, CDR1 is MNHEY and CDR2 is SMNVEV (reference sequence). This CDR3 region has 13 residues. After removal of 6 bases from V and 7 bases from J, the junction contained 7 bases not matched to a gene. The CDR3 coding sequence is TGTGCCAGCAGCCGGACAGGGATCGCTGGCTACACCTTC. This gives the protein CASSRTGIAGYTF.

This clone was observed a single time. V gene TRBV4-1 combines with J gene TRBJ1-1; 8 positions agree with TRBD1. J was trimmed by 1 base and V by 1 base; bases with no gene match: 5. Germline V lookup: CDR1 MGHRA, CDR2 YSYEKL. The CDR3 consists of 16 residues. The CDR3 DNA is TGCGCCAGCAGCCAAGCGGCAGGGGGCTGGAACACTGAAGCTTTCTTT. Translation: CASSQAAGGWNTEAFF.

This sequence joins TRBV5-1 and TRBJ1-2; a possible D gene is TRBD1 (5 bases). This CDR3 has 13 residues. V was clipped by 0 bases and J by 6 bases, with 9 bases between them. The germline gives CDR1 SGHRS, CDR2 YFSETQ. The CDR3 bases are TGCGCCAGCAGCTTGGGGGGGGAGAATGGCTACACCTTC. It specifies CASSLGGENGYTF.

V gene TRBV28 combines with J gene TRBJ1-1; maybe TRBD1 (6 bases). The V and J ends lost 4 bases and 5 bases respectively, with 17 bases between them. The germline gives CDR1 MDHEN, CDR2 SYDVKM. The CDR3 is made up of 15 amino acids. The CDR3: CASSYRVSIRTEAFF. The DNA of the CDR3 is TGTGCCAGCAGTTACAGGGTCTCGATACGGACTGAAGCTTTCTTT.

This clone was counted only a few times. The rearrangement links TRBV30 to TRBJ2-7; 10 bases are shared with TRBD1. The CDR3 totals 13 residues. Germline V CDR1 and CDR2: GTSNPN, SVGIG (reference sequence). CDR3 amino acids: CVGGDRGQGWQYF. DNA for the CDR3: TGTGTTGGGGGGGACAGGGGCCAGGGATGGCAGTACTTC.

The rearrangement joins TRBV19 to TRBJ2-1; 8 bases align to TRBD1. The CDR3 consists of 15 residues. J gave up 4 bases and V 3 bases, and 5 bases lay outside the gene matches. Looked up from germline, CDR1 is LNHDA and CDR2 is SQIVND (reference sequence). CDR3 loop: CASSMGRGRYNEQFF. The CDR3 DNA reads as TGTGCCAGTAGTATGGGCAGGGGGCGATACAATGAGCAGTTCTTC.

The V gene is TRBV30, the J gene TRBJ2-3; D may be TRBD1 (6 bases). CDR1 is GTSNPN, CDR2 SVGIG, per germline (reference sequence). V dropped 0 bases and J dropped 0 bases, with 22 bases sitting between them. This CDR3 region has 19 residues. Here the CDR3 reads CAWSVVQTLHRGSTDTQYF. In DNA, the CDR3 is TGTGCCTGGAGTGTAGTACAGACGTTACATAGGGGGAGCACAGATACGCAGTATTTT.

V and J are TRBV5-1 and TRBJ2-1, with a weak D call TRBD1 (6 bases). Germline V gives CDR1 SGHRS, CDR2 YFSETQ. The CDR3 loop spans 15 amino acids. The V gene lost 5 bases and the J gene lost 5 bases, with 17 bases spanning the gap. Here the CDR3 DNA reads TGCGCCAGCAGAGAAGGGGGTCTCGGGGACAATGAGCAGTTCTTC. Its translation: CASREGGLGDNEQFF.

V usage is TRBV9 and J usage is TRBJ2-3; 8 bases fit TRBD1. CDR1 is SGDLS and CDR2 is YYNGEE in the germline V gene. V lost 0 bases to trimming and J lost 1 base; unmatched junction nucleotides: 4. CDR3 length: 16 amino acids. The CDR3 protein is CASSVAMGQGTDTQYF. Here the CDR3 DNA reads TGTGCCAGCAGCGTAGCTATGGGACAGGGCACAGATACGCAGTATTTT. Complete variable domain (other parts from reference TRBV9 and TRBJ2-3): DSGVTQTPKHLITATGQRVTLRCSPRSGDLSVYWYQQSLDQGLQFLIQYYNGEERAKGNILERFSAQQFPDLHSELNLSSLELGDSALYFCASSVAMGQGTDTQYFGPGTRLTVL.

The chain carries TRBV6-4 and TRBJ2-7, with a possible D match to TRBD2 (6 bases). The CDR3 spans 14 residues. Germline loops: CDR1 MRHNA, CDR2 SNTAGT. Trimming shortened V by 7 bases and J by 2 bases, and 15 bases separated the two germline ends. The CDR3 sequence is CASKWRDGPYEQYF. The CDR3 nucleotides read TGTGCCAGCAAGTGGCGGGACGGACCCTACGAGCAGTACTTC.